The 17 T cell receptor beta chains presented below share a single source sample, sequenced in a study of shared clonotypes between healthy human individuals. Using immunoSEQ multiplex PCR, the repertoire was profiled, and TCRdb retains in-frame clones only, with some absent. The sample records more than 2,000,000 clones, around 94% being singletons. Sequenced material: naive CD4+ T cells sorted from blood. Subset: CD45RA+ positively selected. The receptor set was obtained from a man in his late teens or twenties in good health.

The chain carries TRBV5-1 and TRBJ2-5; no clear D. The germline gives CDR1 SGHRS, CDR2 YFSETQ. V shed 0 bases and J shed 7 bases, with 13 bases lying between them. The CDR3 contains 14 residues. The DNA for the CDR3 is TGCGCCAGCAGCTTGGTCTCTGGTGTGGGGACCCAGTACTTC. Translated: CASSLVSGVGTQYF.

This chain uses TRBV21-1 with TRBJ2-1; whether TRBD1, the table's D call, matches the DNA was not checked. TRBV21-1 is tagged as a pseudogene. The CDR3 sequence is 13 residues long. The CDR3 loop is CASTSGSLDEQFF. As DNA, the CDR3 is TGTGCCAGCACCTCAGGTAGTTTAGATGAGCAGTTCTTC.

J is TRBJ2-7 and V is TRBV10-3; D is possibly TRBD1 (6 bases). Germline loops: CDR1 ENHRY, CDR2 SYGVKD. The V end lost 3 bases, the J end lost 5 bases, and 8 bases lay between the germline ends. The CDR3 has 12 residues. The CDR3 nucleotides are TGTGCCATCAGTGACAGGGGAAACGAGCAGTACTTC. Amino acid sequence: CAISDRGNEQYF.

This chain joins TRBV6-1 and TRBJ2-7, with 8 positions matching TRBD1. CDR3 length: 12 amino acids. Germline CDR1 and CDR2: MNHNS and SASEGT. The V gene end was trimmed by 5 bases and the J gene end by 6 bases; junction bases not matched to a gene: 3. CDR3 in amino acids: CASSWTGPEQYF. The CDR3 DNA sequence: TGTGCCAGCAGTTGGACAGGGCCCGAGCAGTACTTC.

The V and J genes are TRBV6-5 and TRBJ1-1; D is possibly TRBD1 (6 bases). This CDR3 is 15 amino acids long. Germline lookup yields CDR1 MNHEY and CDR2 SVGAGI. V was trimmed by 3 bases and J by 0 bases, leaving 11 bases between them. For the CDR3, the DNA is TGTGCCAGCAGTTATCAGGGGTGGATGAACACTGAAGCTTTCTTT. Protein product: CASSYQGWMNTEAFF.

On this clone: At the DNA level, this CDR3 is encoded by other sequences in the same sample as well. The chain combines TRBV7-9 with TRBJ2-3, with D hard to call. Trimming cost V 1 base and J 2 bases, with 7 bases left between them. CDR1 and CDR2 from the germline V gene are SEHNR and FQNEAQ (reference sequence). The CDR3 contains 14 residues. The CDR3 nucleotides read TGTGCCAGCAGCTTAGGGGGTAACACAGATACGCAGTATTTT. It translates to CASSLGGNTDTQYF.

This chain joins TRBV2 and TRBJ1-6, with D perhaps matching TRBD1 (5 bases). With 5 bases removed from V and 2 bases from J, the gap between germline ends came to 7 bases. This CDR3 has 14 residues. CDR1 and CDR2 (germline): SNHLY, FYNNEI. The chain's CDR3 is CASSRGPYNSPLHF. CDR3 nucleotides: TGTGCCAGCAGTAGGGGACCCTATAATTCACCCCTCCACTTT.

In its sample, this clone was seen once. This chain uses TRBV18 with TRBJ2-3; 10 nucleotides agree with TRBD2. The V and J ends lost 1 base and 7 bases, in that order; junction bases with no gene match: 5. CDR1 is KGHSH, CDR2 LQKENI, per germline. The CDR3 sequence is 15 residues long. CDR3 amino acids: CASSPQAGGLYTQYF. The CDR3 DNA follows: TGTGCCAGCTCACCACAAGCGGGAGGGCTATATACGCAGTATTTT. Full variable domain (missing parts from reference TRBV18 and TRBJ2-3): NAGVMQNPRHLVRRRGQEARLRCSPMKGHSHVYWYRQLPEEGLKFMVYLQKENIIDESGMPKERFSAEFPKEGPSILRIQQVVRGDSAAYFCASSPQAGGLYTQYFGPGTRLTVL.

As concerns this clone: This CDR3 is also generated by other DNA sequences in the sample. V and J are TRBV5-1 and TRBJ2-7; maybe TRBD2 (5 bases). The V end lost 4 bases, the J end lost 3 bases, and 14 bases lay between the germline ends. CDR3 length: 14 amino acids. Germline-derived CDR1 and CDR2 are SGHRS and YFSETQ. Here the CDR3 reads CASSVDSTSYEQYF. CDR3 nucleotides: TGCGCCAGCAGCGTGGACTCGACGAGCTACGAGCAGTACTTC.

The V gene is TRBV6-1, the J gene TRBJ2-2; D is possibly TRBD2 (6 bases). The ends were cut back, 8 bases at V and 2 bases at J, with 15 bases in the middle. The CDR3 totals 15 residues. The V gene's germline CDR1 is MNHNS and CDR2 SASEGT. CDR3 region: CASLPLAVNTGELFF. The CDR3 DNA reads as TGTGCCAGCCTCCCATTAGCGGTTAACACCGGGGAGCTGTTTTTT.

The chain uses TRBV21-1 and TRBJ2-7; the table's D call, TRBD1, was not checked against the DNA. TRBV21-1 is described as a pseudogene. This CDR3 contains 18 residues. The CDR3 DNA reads TGTGCCAGCAGCAAAGCGAATGAGGCAGGGGTTAGCTCCTACGAGCAGTACTTC. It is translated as CASSKANEAGVSSYEQYF.

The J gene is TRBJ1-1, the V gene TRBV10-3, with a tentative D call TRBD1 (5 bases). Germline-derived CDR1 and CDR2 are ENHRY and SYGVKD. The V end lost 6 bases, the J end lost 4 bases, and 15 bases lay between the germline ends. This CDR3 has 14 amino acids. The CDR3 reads CAIREAGGPTEAFF. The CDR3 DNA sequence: TGTGCCATCAGGGAAGCGGGGGGACCCACTGAAGCTTTCTTT.

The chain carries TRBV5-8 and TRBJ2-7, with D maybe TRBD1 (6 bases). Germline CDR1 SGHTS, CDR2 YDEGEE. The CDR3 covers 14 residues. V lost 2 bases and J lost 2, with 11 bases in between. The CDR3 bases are TGTGCCAGCAGCTTTACACAGGGCCCCTACGAGCAGTACTTC. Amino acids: CASSFTQGPYEQYF.

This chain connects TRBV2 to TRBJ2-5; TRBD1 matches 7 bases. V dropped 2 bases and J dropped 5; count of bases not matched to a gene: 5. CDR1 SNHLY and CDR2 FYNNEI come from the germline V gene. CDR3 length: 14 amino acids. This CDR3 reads CASSETGVPETQYF. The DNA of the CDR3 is TGTGCCAGCAGTGAAACAGGGGTGCCGGAGACCCAGTACTTC.

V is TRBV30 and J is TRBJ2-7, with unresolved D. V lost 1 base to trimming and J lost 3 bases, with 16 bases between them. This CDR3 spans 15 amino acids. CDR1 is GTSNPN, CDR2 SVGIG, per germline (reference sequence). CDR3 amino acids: CAWSDGRSPGYEQYF. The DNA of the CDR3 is TGTGCCTGGAGTGACGGTAGGTCCCCAGGCTACGAGCAGTACTTC.

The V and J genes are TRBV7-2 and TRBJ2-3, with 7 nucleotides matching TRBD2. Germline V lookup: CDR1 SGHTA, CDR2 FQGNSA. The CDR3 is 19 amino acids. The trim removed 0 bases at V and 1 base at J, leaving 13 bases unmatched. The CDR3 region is CASSLASKGGPKGTDTQYF. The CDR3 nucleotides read TGTGCCAGCAGCTTAGCGTCGAAGGGAGGGCCGAAGGGCACAGATACGCAGTATTTT.

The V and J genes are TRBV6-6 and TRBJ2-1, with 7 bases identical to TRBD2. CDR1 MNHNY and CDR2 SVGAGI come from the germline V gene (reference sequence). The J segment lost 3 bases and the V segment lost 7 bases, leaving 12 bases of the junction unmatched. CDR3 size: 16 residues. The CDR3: CASTDGGGAGYNEQFF. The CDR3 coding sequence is TGTGCCAGCACCGATGGGGGAGGGGCAGGCTACAATGAGCAGTTCTTC.